These T cell receptor beta chains were read from a single sample in a study of PD-1 blockade in mismatch repair-deficient tumors. Using immunoSEQ multiplex PCR, the repertoire was profiled, and TCRdb retains in-frame clones only, with some absent. The data show 100,000 to 150,000 clones, around 83% seen once. The sample was peripheral blood, taken 44 weeks after starting pembrolizumab. Receptors were obtained from an adult with mismatch repair-deficient cancer. Each CDR3 is given with its conserved first and last residue. The D gene is left open where the match is weak. For some rows the clone size is stated as once, few or many, or as a class when expanded; others skip it.

v_gene	d_gene	j_gene	abundance	CDR3aa	CDR3nt
TRBV5-8	.	TRBJ2-3	.	CASSQNGRVTDTQYF	TGTGCCAGCAGCCAAAACGGAAGGGTAACGGATACGCAGTATTTT
TRBV7-2	TRBD1	TRBJ1-1	once	CASKKQGRDTEAFF	TGTGCCAGCAAGAAACAGGGGAGGGACACTGAAGCTTTCTTT
TRBV11-3	.	TRBJ1-2	.	CASSLFGEYGYTF	TGTGCCAGCAGCTTATTCGGCGAATATGGCTACACCTTC
TRBV11-2	TRBD1	TRBJ1-4	.	CASSRDRPPGYRLFF	TGTGCCAGCAGCCGGGACAGACCCCCGGGGTACCGGCTGTTTTTT
TRBV29-1	TRBD2	TRBJ2-1	.	CSVEDLAGETYNEQFF	TGCAGCGTTGAAGACCTGGCGGGAGAGACCTACAATGAGCAGTTCTTC
TRBV9	.	TRBJ2-7	.	CASSVGLARHYEQYF	TGTGCCAGCAGCGTAGGGCTAGCGCGTCACTACGAGCAGTACTTC
TRBV29-1	.	TRBJ1-2	.	CSVEDLTGSAGYTF	TGCAGCGTTGAAGATCTTACAGGGTCAGCTGGCTACACCTTC
TRBV2	.	TRBJ1-3	.	CASSDGSLISGNTIYF	TGTGCCAGCAGTGATGGTTCCCTAATATCTGGAAACACCATATATTTT
TRBV5-1	TRBD1	TRBJ2-1	.	CASSLGGQLYNEQFF	TGCGCCAGCAGCTTGGGGGGACAGCTGTACAATGAGCAGTTCTTC
TRBV5-6	.	TRBJ2-6	.	CASSFSGANVLTF	TGTGCCAGCAGCTTTTCTGGGGCCAACGTCCTGACTTTC
TRBV28	.	TRBJ1-2	.	CASSFSGAGGYTF	TGTGCCAGCAGTTTCAGCGGGGCTGGTGGCTACACCTTC
TRBV29-1	.	TRBJ2-7	.	CSVDTGTLDYEQYF	TGCAGCGTTGATACGGGGACGCTTGACTACGAGCAGTACTTC
TRBV18	TRBD1	TRBJ2-1	.	CASSGQGAGNEQFF	TGTGCCAGTTCGGGACAGGGGGCAGGCAATGAGCAGTTCTTC
TRBV25-1	.	TRBJ1-2	.	CASSDLTGSYGYTF	TGTGCCAGCAGTGACCTTACAGGGTCCTATGGCTACACCTTC
TRBV15	TRBD1	TRBJ2-7	.	CATSRDGRTGDEQYF	TGTGCCACCAGCAGAGATGGGAGGACAGGGGACGAGCAGTACTTC
TRBV6-1	.	TRBJ1-2	once	CASPDTYGYTF	TGTGCCAGCCCGGACACTTATGGCTACACCTTC
TRBV15	.	TRBJ1-1	.	CATSRDLGGWSEAFF	TGTGCCACCAGCAGAGATTTGGGGGGATGGTCTGAAGCTTTCTTT
TRBV11-3	.	TRBJ2-3	.	CASSLPQTSTDTQYF	TGTGCCAGCAGCTTACCCCAGACTAGCACAGATACGCAGTATTTT
TRBV21-1	.	TRBJ2-7	.	CARRPRREQYF	TGTGCCAGGAGACCACGGAGGGAGCAGTACTTC
TRBV11-1	TRBD2	TRBJ2-3	.	CASSLHEGLAGTDTQYF	TGTGCCAGCAGCTTACATGAGGGACTAGCGGGTACAGATACGCAGTATTTT
TRBV5-6	.	TRBJ2-7	.	CASRPPGTGHEQYF	TGTGCCAGCAGACCGCCGGGGACGGGGCACGAGCAGTACTTC
TRBV7-6	.	TRBJ2-3	.	CASSPTNGPDTQYF	TGTGCCAGCAGCCCGACCAATGGGCCAGATACGCAGTATTTT
TRBV5-1	.	TRBJ2-7	once	CASSYHPFGDTAYEQYF	TGCGCCAGCAGTTATCACCCCTTTGGGGACACAGCCTACGAGCAGTACTTC
TRBV6-5	.	TRBJ2-7	.	CASSYSPALGYEQYF	TGTGCCAGCAGTTACTCGCCCGCTTTGGGCTACGAGCAGTACTTC
TRBV13	.	TRBJ2-5	.	CASSSAADGDQETQYF	TGTGCCAGCAGCTCCGCGGCGGACGGGGACCAAGAGACCCAGTACTTC
TRBV20-1	.	TRBJ2-1	.	CSAPRGGIEFF	TGCAGTGCTCCCCGCGGGGGCATTGAGTTCTTC
TRBV28	.	TRBJ2-7	.	CASSLNADSYEQYF	TGTGCCAGCAGTTTGAACGCGGACTCCTACGAGCAGTACTTC
TRBV2	TRBD1	TRBJ1-2	.	CASSGDRANYGYTF	TGTGCCAGCAGTGGGGACAGGGCTAACTATGGCTACACCTTC
TRBV4-1	.	TRBJ1-2	.	CASSQERSPNGGYGYTF	TGCGCCAGCAGCCAAGAGAGGTCCCCAAACGGGGGCTATGGCTACACCTTC
TRBV4-1	TRBD1	TRBJ2-7	.	CASSLGQGLTYEQYF	TGCGCCAGCAGCCTCGGACAGGGATTAACCTACGAGCAGTACTTC
TRBV30	TRBD2	TRBJ2-7	.	CAWSVQTSSGLRTYYEQYF	TGTGCCTGGAGTGTACAGACTAGCTCGGGCCTCCGAACTTACTACGAGCAGTACTTC
TRBV29-1	TRBD1	TRBJ2-2	.	CSVGPTGDGGELFF	TGCAGCGTGGGACCGACAGGGGATGGCGGGGAGCTGTTTTTT
TRBV7-9	.	TRBJ2-1	.	CASSLHNEQFF	TGTGCCAGCAGTCTCCACAATGAGCAGTTCTTC
TRBV4-3	.	TRBJ2-7	.	CASSQPPGAYEQYF	TGCGCCAGCAGCCAACCTCCGGGGGCCTACGAGCAGTACTTC
TRBV5-1	.	TRBJ2-7	.	CASSTGYEQYF	TGCGCCAGCAGCACGGGGTACGAGCAGTACTTC
TRBV5-1	TRBD2	TRBJ2-2	.	CASSFSGRVTGELFF	TGCGCCAGCAGCTTTAGCGGGAGGGTTACCGGGGAGCTGTTTTTT
TRBV5-1	.	TRBJ2-3	.	CASSLGRSTDTQYF	TGCGCCAGCAGCCTAGGACGGTCCACAGATACGCAGTATTTT
TRBV4-1	.	TRBJ2-7	few	CASSQPGVNYEQYF	TGCGCCAGCAGCCAGCCAGGGGTCAACTACGAGCAGTACTTC
TRBV5-1	TRBD1	TRBJ2-7	.	CASSLAGTGRREQYF	TGCGCCAGCAGCTTGGCAGGGACAGGGCGTCGCGAGCAGTACTTC
TRBV9	.	TRBJ1-3	once	CASSVGDINSGNTIYF	TGTGCCAGCAGCGTAGGGGACATCAACTCTGGAAACACCATATATTTT
TRBV27	.	TRBJ2-1	.	CASSLRVRTYNEQFF	TGTGCCAGCAGTTTACGGGTCAGGACTTACAATGAGCAGTTCTTC